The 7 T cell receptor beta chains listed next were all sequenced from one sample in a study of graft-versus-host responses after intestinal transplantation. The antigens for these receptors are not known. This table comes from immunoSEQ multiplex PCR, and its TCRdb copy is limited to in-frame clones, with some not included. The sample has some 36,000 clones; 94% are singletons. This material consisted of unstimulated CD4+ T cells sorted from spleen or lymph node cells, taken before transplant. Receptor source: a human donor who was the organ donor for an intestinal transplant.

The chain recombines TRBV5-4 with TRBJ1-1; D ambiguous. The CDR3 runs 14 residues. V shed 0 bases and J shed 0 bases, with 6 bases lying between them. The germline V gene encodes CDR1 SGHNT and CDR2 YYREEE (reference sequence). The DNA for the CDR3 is TGTGCCAGCAGCTTGGTGGCGGTGAACACTGAAGCTTTCTTT. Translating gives CASSLVAVNTEAFF.

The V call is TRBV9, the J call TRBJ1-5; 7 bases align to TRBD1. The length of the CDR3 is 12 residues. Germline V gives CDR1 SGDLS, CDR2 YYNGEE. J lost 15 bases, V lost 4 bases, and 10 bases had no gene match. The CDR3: CASSPPRRQGHF. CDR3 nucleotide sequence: TGTGCCAGCAGCCCCCCTAGGAGACAGGGGCATTTT.

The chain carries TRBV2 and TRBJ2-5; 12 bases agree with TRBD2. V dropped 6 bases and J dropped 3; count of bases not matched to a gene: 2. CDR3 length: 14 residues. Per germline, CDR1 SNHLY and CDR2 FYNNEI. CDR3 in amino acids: CASRTSGGEETQYF. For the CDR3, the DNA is TGTGCCAGCAGGACTAGCGGGGGCGAAGAGACCCAGTACTTC.

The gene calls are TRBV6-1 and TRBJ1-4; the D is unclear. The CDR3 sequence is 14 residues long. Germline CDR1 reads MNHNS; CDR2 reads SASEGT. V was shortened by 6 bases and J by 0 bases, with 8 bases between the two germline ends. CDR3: CASSHVATNEKLFF. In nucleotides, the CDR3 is TGTGCCAGCAGCCACGTTGCAACTAATGAAAAACTGTTTTTT.

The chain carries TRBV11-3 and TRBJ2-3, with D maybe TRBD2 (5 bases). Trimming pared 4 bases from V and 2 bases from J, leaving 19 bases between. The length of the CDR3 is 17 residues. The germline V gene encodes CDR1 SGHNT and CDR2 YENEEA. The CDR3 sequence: CASSSSGGLLITDTQYF. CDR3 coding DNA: TGTGCCAGCAGCTCCTCCGGCGGGTTACTAATCACAGATACGCAGTATTTT.

CDR3 sequence: CASRGTASYGYTF. CDR3 bases: TGTGCCAGCAGAGGGACAGCTTCCTATGGCTACACCTTC. The V gene is TRBV2, the J gene TRBJ1-2; TRBD1 aligns across 7 bases. Germline CDR1 is SNHLY and CDR2 is FYNNEI. The CDR3 runs to 13 residues. V lost 6 bases and J lost 4; bases outside the gene matches: 5.

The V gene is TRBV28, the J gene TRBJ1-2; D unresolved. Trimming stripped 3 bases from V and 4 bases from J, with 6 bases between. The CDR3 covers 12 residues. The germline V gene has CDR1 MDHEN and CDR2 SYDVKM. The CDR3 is CASSFSSYGYTF. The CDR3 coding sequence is TGTGCCAGCAGTTTCAGCAGCTATGGCTACACCTTC.